A selection of T cell receptor beta chains follows, all from one sample in a study of blood T cell repertoires in COVID-19. Assay used: immunoSEQ multiplex PCR; TCRdb lists only in-frame clones, some missing. Of around 100,000 clones detected, around nine tenths appear once; the ten largest clones hold 3.1%. Sequencing was done on a sample of peripheral blood. The receptor set was obtained from a man aged 50 to 59 in a cohort sampled during active COVID-19. Each CDR3 is given with its conserved first and last residue. The D gene is left open where the match is weak. Rows give clone size only sometimes, using once, few, many, or a class for an expanded clone.

v_call	clone_size	d_call	j_call	cdr3_nt	cdr3_aa
TRBV5-1	few	TRBD1	TRBJ1-3	TGCGCCAGCAGCACGGGACAGGGTCTGGTAGGCTCTGGAAACACCATATATTTT	CASSTGQGLVGSGNTIYF
TRBV5-5	NA	TRBD1	TRBJ1-2	TGTGCCAGCAGCTTGTTAGCAGGGGGAGACTATGGCTACACCTTC	CASSLLAGGDYGYTF
TRBV11-3	NA	TRBD1	TRBJ2-2	TGTGCCAGCAGCGGACAGGCAACGAACACCGGGGAGCTGTTTTTT	CASSGQATNTGELFF
TRBV24-1	NA	NA	TRBJ2-2	TGTGCCACCAGTGACCTTCGACAGGCGGGCCCCGGGGAGCTGTTTTTT	CATSDLRQAGPGELFF
TRBV6-5	NA	NA	TRBJ1-5	TGTGCCAGCAGTTCGAGGGGCAATCAGCCCCAGCATTTT	CASSSRGNQPQHF
TRBV7-8	NA	NA	TRBJ2-4	TGTGCCAGCAGCCGTGAGTCAGGAGCCAAAAACATTCAGTACTTC	CASSRESGAKNIQYF
TRBV2	NA	NA	TRBJ1-2	TGTGCCAGCTCAGGACAGCGAGCGAACTATGGCTACACCTTC	CASSGQRANYGYTF
TRBV14	NA	NA	TRBJ2-2	TGTGCCAGCAGCCAAGGACTTTCCACCGGGGAGCTGTTTTTT	CASSQGLSTGELFF
TRBV6-2/TRBV6-3	NA	TRBD2	TRBJ2-2	TGTGCCAGCAGTTACTCGGCTAGCGGGGGGATTACGAACACCGGGGAGCTGTTTTTT	CASSYSASGGITNTGELFF
TRBV3-1/TRBV3-2	NA	NA	TRBJ1-1	TGTGCCAGCACCCCCAGGGCCCAGAACACTGAAGCTTTCTTT	CASTPRAQNTEAFF
TRBV18	NA	NA	TRBJ1-3	TGTGCCAGCTCACCTGTGGGGGGTTCGGCTGGAAACACCATATATTTT	CASSPVGGSAGNTIYF